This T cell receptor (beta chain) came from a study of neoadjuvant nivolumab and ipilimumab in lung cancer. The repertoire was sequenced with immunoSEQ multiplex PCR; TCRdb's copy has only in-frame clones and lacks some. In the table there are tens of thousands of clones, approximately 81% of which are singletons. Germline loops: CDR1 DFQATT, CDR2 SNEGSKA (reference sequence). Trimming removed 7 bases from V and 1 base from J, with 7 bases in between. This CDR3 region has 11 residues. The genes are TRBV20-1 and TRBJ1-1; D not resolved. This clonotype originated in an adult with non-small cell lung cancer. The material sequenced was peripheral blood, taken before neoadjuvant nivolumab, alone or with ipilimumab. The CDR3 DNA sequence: TGCAGTGGAAAGGAGAACACTGAAGCTTTCTTT. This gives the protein CSGKENTEAFF.